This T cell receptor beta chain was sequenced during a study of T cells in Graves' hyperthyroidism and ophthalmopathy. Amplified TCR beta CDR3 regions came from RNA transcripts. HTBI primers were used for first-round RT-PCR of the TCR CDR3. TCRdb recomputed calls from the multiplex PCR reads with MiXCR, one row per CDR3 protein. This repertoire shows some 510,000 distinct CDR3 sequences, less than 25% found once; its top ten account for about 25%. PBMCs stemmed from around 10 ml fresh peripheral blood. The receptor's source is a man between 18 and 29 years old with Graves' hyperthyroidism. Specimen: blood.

CDR3 nucleotides: TGCAGCACGGACAGGGAGAACGAGCAGTACTTC. Translated, it gives CSTDRENEQYF. The chain joins TRBV20-1 to TRBJ2-7; 8 nucleotides agree with TRBD1. Germline V gene lookup returns CDR1 DFQATT and CDR2 SNEGSKA (reference sequence). CDR3 size: 11 residues.